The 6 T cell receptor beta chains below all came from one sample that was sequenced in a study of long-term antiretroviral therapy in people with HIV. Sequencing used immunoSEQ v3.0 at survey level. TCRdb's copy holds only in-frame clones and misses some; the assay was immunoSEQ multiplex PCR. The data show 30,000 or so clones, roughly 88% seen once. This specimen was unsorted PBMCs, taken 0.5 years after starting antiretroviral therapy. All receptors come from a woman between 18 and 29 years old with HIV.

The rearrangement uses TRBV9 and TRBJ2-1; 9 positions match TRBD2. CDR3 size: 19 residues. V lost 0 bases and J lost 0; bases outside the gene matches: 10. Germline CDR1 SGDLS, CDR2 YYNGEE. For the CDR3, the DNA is TGTGCCAGCAGCGTAGATGGGGCGGGAGGGCCAACCTCCTACAATGAGCAGTTCTTC. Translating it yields CASSVDGAGGPTSYNEQFF.

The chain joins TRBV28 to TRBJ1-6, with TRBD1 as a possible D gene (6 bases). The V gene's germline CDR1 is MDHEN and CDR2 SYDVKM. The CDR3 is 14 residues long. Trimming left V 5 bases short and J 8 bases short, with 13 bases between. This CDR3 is CASSPRQDYSPLHF. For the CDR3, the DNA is TGTGCCAGCAGTCCCCGACAGGATTATTCACCCCTCCACTTT.

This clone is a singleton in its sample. DNA of the CDR3: TGTGCCAGCAGTTTTTTCCCAAAGACTAGCGGGCAAAGCCAGCAGTACTTC. Translation: CASSFFPKTSGQSQQYF. V is TRBV28 and J is TRBJ2-7; TRBD2 matches at 10 bases. The V gene end was trimmed by 3 bases and the J gene end by 8 bases; junction bases not matched to a gene: 16. Germline loops: CDR1 MDHEN, CDR2 SYDVKM. CDR3 length: 17 amino acids.

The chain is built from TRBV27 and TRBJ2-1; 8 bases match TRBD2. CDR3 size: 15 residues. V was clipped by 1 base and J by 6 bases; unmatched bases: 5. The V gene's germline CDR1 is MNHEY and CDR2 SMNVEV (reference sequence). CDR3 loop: CASSLFAGGGNEQFF. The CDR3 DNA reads TGTGCCAGCAGTTTATTCGCGGGAGGTGGCAATGAGCAGTTCTTC.

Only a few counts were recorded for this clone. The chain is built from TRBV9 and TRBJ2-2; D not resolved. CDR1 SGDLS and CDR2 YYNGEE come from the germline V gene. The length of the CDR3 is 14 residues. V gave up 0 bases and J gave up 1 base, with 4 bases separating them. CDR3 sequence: CASSVDGNTGELFF. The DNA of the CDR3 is TGTGCCAGCAGCGTAGATGGGAACACCGGGGAGCTGTTTTTT.

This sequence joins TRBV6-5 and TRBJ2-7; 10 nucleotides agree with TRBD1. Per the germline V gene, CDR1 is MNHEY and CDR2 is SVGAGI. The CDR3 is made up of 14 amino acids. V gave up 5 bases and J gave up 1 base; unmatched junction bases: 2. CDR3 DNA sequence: TGTGCCAGCAGTCCGGGACAGGGGTCCTACGAGCAGTACTTC. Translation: CASSPGQGSYEQYF.